One sample yielded the 5 T cell receptor beta chains listed below, sequenced in a study of regulatory T cells in long-lasting Graves disease. As to time point: newly diagnosed GD, antithyroid drugs for less than 3 months. Researchers made the TCR library from RNA that was extracted from PBMCs. Building the TCR beta libraries relied on iRepertoire HTBI primers, and CDR3 regions underwent Arm-PCR. TCRdb reprocessed the multiplex PCR reads with MiXCR, giving one entry per CDR3 protein. The sample lists 350,000 to 550,000 distinct CDR3 sequences, about a sixth occurring once. These records were also assigned to another study, of T cells in Graves' hyperthyroidism and ophthalmopathy.

Here the sequenced sample was peripheral blood mononuclear cells (PBMCs), taken at new diagnosis, from a patient treated with antithyroid drugs. Source of these receptors: a woman between 18 and 30 years old with Graves disease.

The V and J genes are TRBV18 and TRBJ2-1; 7 nucleotides align to TRBD1. Germline V CDR1 and CDR2: KGHSH, LQKENI. The CDR3 covers 13 residues. The V and J ends lost 2 bases and 8 bases, in that order; junction bases with no gene match: 3. The CDR3 is CASSPTDRDEQFF. The CDR3 DNA reads as TGTGCCAGCTCACCAACTGACAGGGATGAGCAGTTCTTC.

Ten or more counts support this clonotype. This chain connects TRBV6-1 to TRBJ2-7; 8 bases fit TRBD2. V was clipped by 10 bases and J by 2 bases; unmatched bases: 10. Germline lookup yields CDR1 MNHNS and CDR2 SASEGT. The CDR3 length is 14 residues. The CDR3 protein is CATLRDSGTYEQYF. The CDR3 region has the DNA TGTGCCACCCTCCGTGATAGCGGGACCTACGAGCAGTACTTC.

The table lists this clonotype with a few counts. This sequence joins TRBV5-8 and TRBJ2-1, with a possible D match to TRBD2 (6 bases). The DNA matches TRBJ2-5 better at its end, which makes the J call doubtful. The CDR3 spans 16 residues. CDR1 and CDR2 (germline): SGHTS, YDEGEE. CDR3 protein: CASSLGRRGGQETQYF. The CDR3 bases are TGTGCCAGCAGCTTGGGAAGGAGGGGAGGCCAAGAGACCCAGTACTTC.

This clonotype occurred many times. The J gene is TRBJ1-2, the V gene TRBV28; 12 bases line up with TRBD1. Germline lookup yields CDR1 MDHEN and CDR2 SYDVKM. This CDR3 is built from 14 residues. V dropped 5 bases and J dropped 7; count of bases not matched to a gene: 5. CDR3 amino acids: CASSPGQGATGYTF. The CDR3 region has the DNA TGTGCCAGCAGTCCGGGACAGGGGGCTACTGGCTACACCTTC.

This clonotype was detected ten times or more. The chain recombines TRBV6-1 with TRBJ2-7, with a tentative D call TRBD1 (6 bases). This CDR3 is built from 18 residues. V lost 6 bases and J 2 bases, leaving 26 bases between the germline ends. CDR1 MNHNS and CDR2 SASEGT come from the germline V gene. The CDR3, as DNA: TGTGCCAGCAGAGACTACAGGGATCCACTTGGCTTTACCTACGAGCAGTACTTC. The encoded protein is CASRDYRDPLGFTYEQYF.